This TCR beta chain stems from a study of early T cells in non-severe SARS-CoV-2 infection. Whole-study context: Investigators sequenced bulk RNA drawn from unsorted whole blood, and chains remained unpaired. Study-wide results and caveats: The matching step, a VDJdb search, favored anti-spike CD8 responses and missed private and CD4 specificities.

This clonotype was observed a few times. Its target is unknown. Each cDNA molecule carried a unique molecular identifier. TCRdb re-called the 5' RACE reads through MiXCR, storing one row per CDR3 protein. Here the sample spans approximately 30,000 distinct CDR3 sequences, roughly 6.6% being singletons. The sequence derives from an adult who was a healthcare worker with PCR-confirmed SARS-CoV-2 infection or an uninfected control (not recorded which). Sequencing used whole blood.

The DNA of the CDR3 is TGCGCCAGCAGCTCCAAGGGACAGGGGGACGGCTACACCTTC. This encodes CASSSKGQGDGYTF. The chain has TRBV5-1 and TRBJ1-2; 11 nucleotides align to TRBD1. Losses at the gene ends were 3 bases for V and 8 bases for J; bases not matched to a gene: 6. Germline CDR1 reads SGHRS; CDR2 reads YFSETQ. There are 14 residues in the CDR3. Complete variable domain (other parts from reference TRBV5-1 and TRBJ1-2): KAGVTQTPRYLIKTRGQQVTLSCSPISGHRSVSWYQQTPGQGLQFLFEYFSETQRNKGNFPGRFSGRQFSNSRSEMNVSTLELGDSALYLCASSSKGQGDGYTFGSGTRLTVV.